These 26 T cell receptor beta chains were sequenced from one sample in a study of T cells after yellow fever vaccination. A single record per CDR3 protein comes from TCRdb applying MiXCR to the 5' RACE reads. Of roughly 300,000 distinct CDR3 sequences in the sample, roughly 8% were seen once. The sample in question was PBMCs, obtained about 49 days after the first yellow fever vaccination. The receptor set was obtained from a young man who received the YFV17D yellow fever vaccine.

The chain uses TRBV6-2 or TRBV6-3 and TRBJ2-6; 8 bases match TRBD2. V dropped 4 bases and J dropped 3; count of bases not matched to a gene: 5. This CDR3 comprises 16 residues. Looked up from germline, CDR1 is MNHEY and CDR2 is SVGEGT. The CDR3 sequence: CASSWGLDLGANVLTF. CDR3 DNA sequence: TGTGCCAGCAGTTGGGGACTAGACCTTGGGGCCAACGTCCTGACTTTC.

The V and J genes are TRBV7-8 and TRBJ2-7, with D perhaps TRBD2 (5 bases). This CDR3 is built from 14 residues. The ends were cut back, 2 bases at V and 0 bases at J, with 8 bases in the middle. Germline V gene sequence: CDR1 SGHVS, CDR2 FQNEAQ. Here the CDR3 reads CASSLHGGSYEQYV. In DNA, the CDR3 is TGTGCCAGCAGCTTACATGGAGGCTCCTACGAGCAGTACGTC.

This clonotype was observed a few times. The CDR3 nucleotides read TGTGCCAGCAGTATTAGCGGGGGGGGGGGAGTAGGAGAGACCCAGTACTTC. Amino acids: CASSISGGGGVGETQYF. The V and J genes are TRBV6-9 and TRBJ2-5; 11 nucleotides match TRBD2. The CDR3 loop spans 17 amino acids. The trim removed 5 bases at V and 4 bases at J, leaving 12 bases unmatched. In germline, CDR1 is MNHGY, CDR2 SVAAGI.

This clonotype was seen only a few times. The J gene is TRBJ1-2, the V gene TRBV7-9; D is unresolved. The CDR3 has 14 residues. Looked up from germline, CDR1 is SEHNR and CDR2 is FQNEAQ (reference sequence). V shed 1 base and J shed 3 bases, with 9 bases lying between them. This chain's CDR3 is CASSLDGTHYGYTF. CDR3 in DNA: TGTGCCAGCAGCTTAGATGGCACTCACTATGGCTACACCTTC.

This chain links TRBV21-1 with TRBJ2-4; the table's D call, TRBD1, was not checked against the DNA. TRBV21-1 is described as a pseudogene. The CDR3 spans 17 residues. The CDR3 is CASSNLRGAVRDDIQYF. CDR3 DNA: TGTGCCAGCAGCAACCTACGGGGGGCGGTAAGGGATGACATTCAGTACTTC.

The chain combines TRBV6-1 with TRBJ2-7, with D possibly TRBD1 on 6 matching bases. CDR3 size: 15 residues. In germline, CDR1 is MNHNS, CDR2 SASEGT. V was shortened by 6 bases and J by 0 bases, with 15 bases between the two germline ends. CDR3 in DNA: TGTGCCAGCAGCCGAGGGACACCGGACTCCTACGAGCAGTACTTC. Amino acid sequence: CASSRGTPDSYEQYF.

In its sample, this clonotype was seen a few times. The V and J genes are TRBV30 and TRBJ2-1; the D gene is possibly TRBD1 (6 bases). Germline values: CDR1 GTSNPN, CDR2 SVGIG (reference sequence). This CDR3 spans 12 amino acids. Trimming left V 5 bases short and J 10 bases short, with 15 bases between. CDR3 nucleotides: TGTGCCTGGGACGACAGGCATGTAGAGCAGTTCTTC. Amino acids: CAWDDRHVEQFF.

This clonotype occurred a few times. This sequence joins TRBV27 and TRBJ1-1, with a tentative D call TRBD1 (6 bases). The germline gives CDR1 MNHEY, CDR2 SMNVEV (reference sequence). The length of the CDR3 is 14 residues. The V gene lost 6 bases and the J gene lost 4 bases, with 15 bases spanning the gap. Written as DNA, the CDR3 is TGTGCCAGCAGGACAAATCAGGGGCGCACTGAAGCTTTCTTT. It translates to CASRTNQGRTEAFF.

This clonotype occurred a few times. The V and J genes are TRBV28 and TRBJ2-3; TRBD1 agrees at 7 bases. This CDR3 comprises 12 residues. Germline CDR1 reads MDHEN; CDR2 reads SYDVKM. V trimming: 6 bases; J trimming: 5 bases; junction bases outside the gene matches: 2. The CDR3, as DNA: TGTGCCAGCAGGACAGGGAAAGATACGCAGTATTTT. Encoded protein: CASRTGKDTQYF.

This clonotype was counted only a few times. V and J are TRBV4-3 and TRBJ2-7, with D maybe TRBD2 (5 bases). V lost 0 bases, J lost 0 bases, and 12 bases lay in between. CDR1 is LGHNA and CDR2 is YSLEER in the germline V gene. CDR3 length: 16 residues. CDR3 amino acids: CASSQDLGDNSYEQYF. CDR3 bases: TGCGCCAGCAGCCAAGATCTGGGAGACAACTCCTACGAGCAGTACTTC.

J is TRBJ2-2 and V is TRBV10-1, with D unclear. CDR1 is WNHNN, CDR2 SYGVQD, per germline (reference sequence). V lost 0 bases to trimming and J lost 7 bases, with 12 bases between them. This CDR3 has 15 residues. The CDR3 sequence is CASSESGRANGELFF. Written as DNA, the CDR3 is TGCGCCAGCAGTGAGTCGGGCCGCGCGAACGGGGAGCTGTTTTTT.

J is TRBJ2-3 and V is TRBV12-3 or TRBV12-4; D is ambiguous. Trimming pared 5 bases from V and 6 bases from J, leaving 12 bases between. The CDR3 is 13 amino acids. The CDR3 region has the DNA TGTGCCAGCAGTCCAAACGGAGCCGATACGCAGTATTTT. Protein: CASSPNGADTQYF.

CDR3 nucleotide sequence: TGTGCCAGCAGTCTGGAGATCTACGAGCAGTACTTC. As protein: CASSLEIYEQYF. The chain is built from TRBV28 and TRBJ2-7; unclear D gene. V lost 5 bases and J 3 bases, leaving 8 bases between the germline ends. The CDR3 is 12 amino acids. Germline CDR1 reads MDHEN; CDR2 reads SYDVKM.

This clonotype turned up a few times. This chain links TRBV20-1 with TRBJ1-5; D unresolved. The CDR3 extends over 14 amino acids. Germline V CDR1 and CDR2: DFQATT, SNEGSKA (reference sequence). Trimming removed 3 bases at V and 2 bases at J, with 11 bases between. DNA for the CDR3: TGCAGTGCTAGCCGGGGAGGGCGCAATCAGCCCCAGCATTTT. This encodes CSASRGGRNQPQHF.

This clonotype was detected only a few times. The chain uses TRBV12-3 or TRBV12-4 and TRBJ2-7, with D hard to call. The CDR3 is 13 amino acids. Trimming took 1 base from V and 2 from J, leaving 6 bases between them. The CDR3 nucleotides are TGTGCCAGCAGTTTAGGGTTCCCCTACGAGCAGTACGTC. Translation: CASSLGFPYEQYV.

This clonotype was seen a few times. This chain joins TRBV5-1 and TRBJ2-2; TRBD1 agrees at 7 bases. Trimming took 4 bases from V and 4 from J; bases not matched to a gene: 10. Germline CDR1 and CDR2: SGHRS and YFSETQ. The CDR3 runs to 16 residues. CDR3 in amino acids: CASSRSGGGITGELFF. The CDR3 DNA reads TGCGCCAGCAGCCGGTCAGGGGGTGGAATCACCGGGGAGCTGTTTTTT.

This clonotype was seen repeatedly, ten times or more. V usage is TRBV5-4 and J usage is TRBJ1-3; D perhaps matches TRBD1 (5 bases). V lost 0 bases and J 7 bases, leaving 8 bases between the germline ends. The CDR3 totals 13 residues. Germline CDR1 is SGHNT and CDR2 is YYREEE (reference sequence). CDR3 nucleotides: TGTGCCAGCAGCTTGGCCCAGGGCAACACCATATATTTT. Encoded protein: CASSLAQGNTIYF.

V is TRBV4-3 and J is TRBJ2-7; tentative D call: TRBD1 (6 bases). The V gene lost 0 bases and the J gene lost 8 bases, with 17 bases spanning the gap. The CDR3 loop spans 15 amino acids. Germline lookup yields CDR1 LGHNA and CDR2 YSLEER. This chain's CDR3 is CASSQEWTEPRQQYF. For the CDR3, the DNA is TGCGCCAGCAGCCAAGAATGGACAGAACCTAGGCAGCAGTACTTC.

This clonotype turned up a few times. The chain links TRBV6-5 to TRBJ2-5, with D perhaps TRBD1 or TRBD2 (5 bases each). Trimming stripped 4 bases from V and 10 bases from J, with 13 bases between. Looked up from germline, CDR1 is MNHEY and CDR2 is SVGAGI. This CDR3 is 12 amino acids long. In DNA form, the CDR3 reads TGTGCCAGCAGTTCCCCGGGACCCCGCCAGTACTTC. This sequence encodes CASSSPGPRQYF.

This clonotype was counted many times. The chain joins TRBV11-2 to TRBJ1-1; tentative D call: TRBD1 (5 bases). The germline V and J ends were trimmed by 6 bases and 3 bases, with 11 bases remaining between them. The V gene's germline CDR1 is SGHAT and CDR2 FQNNGV. The CDR3 is 13 residues long. The CDR3 bases are TGTGCCAGCAGTCCGACAGTTGACACTGAAGCTTTCTTT. This translates into CASSPTVDTEAFF.

This chain uses TRBV18 with TRBJ1-4; no reliable D call. This CDR3 contains 17 residues. CDR1 is KGHSH and CDR2 is LQKENI in the germline V gene. Trimming took off 0 bases at V and 8 bases at J, with 19 bases between the two ends. CDR3: CASSPPPGSRQAEKLFF. CDR3 DNA: TGTGCCAGCTCACCACCCCCGGGGAGCCGACAAGCAGAAAAACTGTTTTTT.

This clonotype was counted between two and nine times. V is TRBV7-2 and J is TRBJ2-5; D possibly corresponds to TRBD1 (6 bases). This CDR3 region has 16 residues. V was clipped by 1 base and J by 7 bases, with 19 bases between them. Germline V gene data show CDR1 as SGHTA and CDR2 as FQGNSA. The CDR3 spells CASSLGTGTRVVTQYF. In DNA, the CDR3 is TGTGCCAGCAGCTTAGGTACCGGGACAAGGGTGGTGACCCAGTACTTC.

The chain uses TRBV20-1 and TRBJ1-2; D is possibly TRBD1 (5 bases). The CDR3 sequence is 14 residues long. V was clipped by 3 bases and J by 7 bases, with 18 bases between them. The germline CDR1 and CDR2 sequences are DFQATT and SNEGSKA (reference sequence). The CDR3 here is CSARSRVTLGGYTF. For the CDR3, the DNA is TGCAGTGCTAGGTCCAGGGTCACGTTGGGTGGCTACACCTTC.

This sequence joins TRBV25-1 and TRBJ1-2, with D possibly matching TRBD1 (6 bases). CDR1 is MGHDK and CDR2 is SYGVNS in the germline V gene. V gave up 2 bases and J gave up 7 bases, with 29 bases separating them. CDR3 length: 19 residues. The CDR3 nucleotides are TGTGCCAGCAGTGAACGGGGGCCGACCGTTCAGGGCTGGAGGGTTGGCTACACCTTC. This translates into CASSERGPTVQGWRVGYTF.

This clonotype was counted a few times. This chain joins TRBV11-2 and TRBJ2-7, with D maybe TRBD1 (5 bases). The V gene's germline CDR1 is SGHAT and CDR2 FQNNGV. The ends were cut back, 5 bases at V and 6 bases at J, with 14 bases in the middle. The CDR3 consists of 13 residues. CDR3 nucleotides: TGTGCCAGCAGCCCCGACAGAAACCTCGAGCAGTACTTC. It yields the protein CASSPDRNLEQYF.

The chain joins TRBV5-1 to TRBJ2-3; a weak D match, TRBD1 (6 bases). The CDR3 length is 17 residues. Deletions cut 4 bases from V and 2 bases from J, with 20 bases between. The germline gives CDR1 SGHRS, CDR2 YFSETQ. The CDR3 protein is CASSLPTGTHATDTQYF. CDR3 coding DNA: TGCGCCAGCAGCCTCCCCACCGGGACACACGCCACAGATACGCAGTATTTT.